The TCR beta chain under discussion was sequenced for a study of blood T cell repertoires in COVID-19. The wider study: Material from acute and convalescent COVID-19 was sourced from the United States, Italy and Spain. The analysed material was cDNA or gDNA that came from T cells, B-cell-depleted T cells, or PBMCs.

Under the authors' procedure: Nucleated cell counts were estimated from reference gene primer amplification. Sequencing used immunoSEQ multiplex PCR; TCRdb keeps in-frame clones, though not all of them. D and trimming were read from the DNA, whereas the V and J calls and clone size are those reported in that table. Of tens of thousands of clones in the sample, approximately 84% were seen once. This clone was seen only once. This CDR3 region has 13 residues. In germline, CDR1 is MNHEY, CDR2 SVGEGT. The ends were cut back, 6 bases at V and 9 bases at J, with 14 bases in the middle. The chain employs TRBV6-2 or TRBV6-3 and TRBJ2-2; D gene ambiguous. The sequence was collected from a human donor in a cohort sampled during active COVID-19. Sequenced sample: peripheral blood. CDR3 amino acids: CASSPPIYRELFF. CDR3 coding DNA: TGTGCCAGCAGCCCACCCATCTACCGGGAGCTGTTTTTT.